This T cell receptor beta chain comes out of a study of T cell repertoires in cytomegalovirus infection. TCRdb reprocessed the reads via MiXCR and lists one record per CDR3 protein. The table records 300,000 or so distinct CDR3 sequences, about 25% of them present only once. After removal of 4 bases from V and 1 base from J, the junction contained 9 bases not matched to a gene. Germline lookup yields CDR1 SEHNR and CDR2 FQNEAQ (reference sequence). The CDR3 runs 17 residues. The receptor was derived from a human donor in good health (CMV status not recorded). Some clones in this sample may be carry-over from other donors' samples. The specimen was PBMCs. The chain has TRBV7-9 and TRBJ2-2; 7 positions agree with TRBD2. CDR3 coding DNA: TGTGCCAGCAGCTCTCTCATCCAGCGGGGGAACACCGGGGAGCTGTTTTTT. Amino acid sequence: CASSSLIQRGNTGELFF.